Listed below are T cell receptor beta chains from one sample, sequenced in a study of T cell repertoires in cytomegalovirus infection. Using its own MiXCR run on the reads, TCRdb lists one record per CDR3 protein. Counted here are roughly 860,000 distinct CDR3 sequences, 32% occurring once; the ten biggest clones make up around 12%. Antigen specificity for these receptors is unknown. The sample was cultured CD8+ T cells from PBMCs, taken from culture after CMV antigen stimulation. These receptors all stem from a human donor in good health (CMV status not recorded). Some clones in this sample may be carry-over from other donors' samples. Each CDR3 is given with its conserved first and last residue. A D gene is named only where the DNA matches it firmly. The listing skips clone size in some rows; elsewhere it reads once, few, many or a size class.

len,j_gene,d_gene,abundance,v_gene,CDR3nt,CDR3aa
15,TRBJ1-1,.,many,TRBV7-8,TGTGCCAGCAGCTCCATGAACGGAGGAATCACTGAAGCTTTCTTT,CASSSMNGGITEAFF
15,TRBJ1-6,.,.,TRBV15,TGTGCCACCAGCAGAGATCGGAACTATAATTCACCCCTCCACTTT,CATSRDRNYNSPLHF
14,TRBJ1-5,.,many,TRBV12-3/TRBV12-4,TGTGCCAGCAGGGGGGACCGTTGGGATCAGCCCCAGCATTTT,CASRGDRWDQPQHF
15,TRBJ1-2,.,few,TRBV10-3,TGTGCCATCAGTGAATTAGAGGACAGAAACTATGGCTACACCTTC,CAISELEDRNYGYTF
17,TRBJ1-1,TRBD1,few,TRBV12-3/TRBV12-4,TGTGCCAGCAGTTTAGCGTTCCCAGGGGGCTTAGTCACTGAAGCTTTCTTT,CASSLAFPGGLVTEAFF
14,TRBJ2-1,.,few,TRBV9,TGTGCCAGCAGCGGATTCGTAACCTACAATGAGCAGTTCTTC,CASSGFVTYNEQFF
15,TRBJ2-3,.,.,TRBV5-8,TGTGCCAGCAGCTCAGGACCCGGAAACACAGATACGCAGTATTTT,CASSSGPGNTDTQYF
17,TRBJ1-5,.,.,TRBV7-9,TGTGCCAGCAGCTTAGGAACAGCAGAGGGGACGGATCAGCCCCAGCATTTT,CASSLGTAEGTDQPQHF
15,TRBJ2-1,TRBD2,few,TRBV7-8,TGTGCCAGCAGCACCGGGACTACCTCCTACAATGAGCAGTTCTTC,CASSTGTTSYNEQFF
16,TRBJ2-1,.,.,TRBV4-1,TGCGCCAGCAGCCAAGATCCTGATAACTCCTACAATGAGCAGTTCTTC,CASSQDPDNSYNEQFF
14,TRBJ2-1,.,few,TRBV12-3/TRBV12-4,TGTGCCAGCAGTGGGGCGGGGTCATACAATGAGCAGTTCTTC,CASSGAGSYNEQFF
16,TRBJ1-6,.,few,TRBV7-6,TGTGCCAGCAGCCTGGACGGATCTCCCTATAATTCACCCCTCCACTTT,CASSLDGSPYNSPLHF
13,TRBJ2-7,.,few,TRBV27,TGTGCCAGCAGTAGGAGGAACACCTACGAGCAGTACTTC,CASSRRNTYEQYF
14,TRBJ1-2,.,.,TRBV3-1,TGTGCCAGCAGCCAGGGGGGTCGGGGCGATGGCTACACCTTC,CASSQGGRGDGYTF
17,TRBJ2-3,TRBD2,.,TRBV28,TGTGCCAGCAGCACGCTACTAGCGGGGGGTCGGGTAGATACGCAGTATTTT,CASSTLLAGGRVDTQYF
18,TRBJ2-3,.,few,TRBV12-5,TGTGCTAGTGGTTTGGACCTACTCGAGGGGAAAAGCACAGATACGCAGTATTTT,CASGLDLLEGKSTDTQYF
13,TRBJ1-2,.,.,TRBV6-1,TGTGCCAGCACCGAGGGACACTTCTATAGCTACACCTTC,CASTEGHFYSYTF
13,TRBJ2-7,.,.,TRBV6-1,TGTGCCAGCAGAAAACAAGGGAACTACGAGCAGTACTTC,CASRKQGNYEQYF